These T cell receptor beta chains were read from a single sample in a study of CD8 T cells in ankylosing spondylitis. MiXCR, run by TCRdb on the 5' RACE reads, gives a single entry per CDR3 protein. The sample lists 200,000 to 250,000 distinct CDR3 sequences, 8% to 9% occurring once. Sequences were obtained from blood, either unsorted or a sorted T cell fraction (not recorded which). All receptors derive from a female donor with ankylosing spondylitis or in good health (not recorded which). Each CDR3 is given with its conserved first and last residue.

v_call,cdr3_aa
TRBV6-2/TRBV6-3,CASSDGQGGLNQPQHF
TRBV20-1,CSARVDNSFTEAFF
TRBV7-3,CASSSPGQTLYNEQLF
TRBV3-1,CASSQQGEAFF
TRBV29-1,CSVGGAEAFF
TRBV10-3,CASLERGVGMNTEAFF
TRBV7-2,CASSLQRGANVLTF
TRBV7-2,CASSLSLIWDEQFF
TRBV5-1,CASSPGGEKETQYF
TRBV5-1,CASSFPGLAGDSDTQYF
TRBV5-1,CASSLVYRDSYSYEQYF
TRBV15,CATSRDLAVNYGYTF
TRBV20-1,CSASAQETQYF
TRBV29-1,CSVVLGQGGGYTF
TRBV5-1,CASSPWEGALETQYF
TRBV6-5,CASSPSTNTQYF
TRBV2,CASTRDRNYEQYF
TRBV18,CASSPGTGFNTEAFF
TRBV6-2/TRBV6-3,CASSYGSNNEQFF
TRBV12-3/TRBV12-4,CASSKDSSNQPQHF
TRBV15,CATSRDRGSYEQYF
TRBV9,CASSVGSGPYEQYF
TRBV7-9,CASSRAREAETQYF
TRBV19,CASRDSSLFGYTF
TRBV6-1,CASSGTGSFGELFF
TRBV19,CASSAGAGEQYF
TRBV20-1,CSAMDSRTDTQYF
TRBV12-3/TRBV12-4,CASSPQGSYEQYF
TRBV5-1,CASGSNSYEQYF
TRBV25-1,CASSEYFPDGPTEQYF
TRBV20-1,CCARDPGQTSYNEQFF
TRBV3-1,CASSQWGVTQEKLFF
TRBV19,CASSKRDGPGGTEAFF
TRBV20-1,CSARAQGTEKLFF
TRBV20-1,CSARDGSGRPYEQFF
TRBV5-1,CASSRDLALEQYF
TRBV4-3,CASSSRLAEGTDTQYF
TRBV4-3,CASSHKRGTYNEQFF
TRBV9,CASSVGDRFYGYTF
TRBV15,CATSREEGAGANVLTF
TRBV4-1,CASSPSAGGPEETQYF
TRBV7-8,CASSLWGRGTDTQYF
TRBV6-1,CASTTPQTHGYTF
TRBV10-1,CASSETALSSYNEQFF
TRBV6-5,CASSSGYMFEAFF
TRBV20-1,CSARPQRATNEKLFF
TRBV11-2,CASTLRTGFTDTQYF
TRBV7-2,CASSLGGLGSYEQYF
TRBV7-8,CASSHRQLGETQYF
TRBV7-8,CASSPTGGRAEAFF
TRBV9,CASSNHGRAGYNEQFF
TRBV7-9,CASSKERGPDEKLFF
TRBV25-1,CASSASGRDYTGELFF
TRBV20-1,CSARSSLVNQPQHF
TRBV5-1,CASSLVGADEKLFF